This T cell receptor (beta chain) appears in the sequencing data of a study of radiation and T cells in renal cell carcinoma. Worth noting for this clone: No antigen is known for it.

Study conclusions and caveats: Baseline intratumoral clonotype presence is unknown without pretreatment biopsies.

The time point denotes: blood 4 weeks post-SBRT, at nephrectomy. Documented treatment: 15 Gy SBRT to primary tumor, nephrectomy 4 weeks later. Nephrectomy followed 15 Gy stereotactic body radiation by 4 weeks. This renal cell carcinoma was of the clear cell type. Method: immunoSEQ multiplex PCR; TCRdb's copy keeps in-frame clones and lacks some. Here the sample spans about 86,000 clones, around four fifths being singletons. This clonotype originated in a man aged 50 or older with renal cell carcinoma. Specimen: blood, collected from a patient whose treatment included radiotherapy and nephrectomy.

CDR3 residues: CASSQNLAGPYGELFF. The CDR3 DNA reads TGTGCCAGCAGCCAAAATTTGGCAGGGCCTTACGGGGAGCTGTTTTTT. The chain employs TRBV14 and TRBJ2-2, with D possibly TRBD1 on 5 matching bases. Germline values: CDR1 SGHDN, CDR2 FVKESK. Trimming removed 2 bases from V and 7 bases from J, with 17 bases in between. The CDR3 loop spans 16 amino acids.